This passage covers 8 T cell receptor beta chains from one sample sequenced in a study of T cells in Graves' hyperthyroidism and ophthalmopathy. Amplified TCR beta CDR3 regions derived from RNA transcripts. Carried out on the TCR CDR3, a first-round RT-PCR used the HTBI primer set. Each CDR3 protein is one row after TCRdb ran MiXCR on the multiplex PCR reads. Here the sample spans around 560,000 distinct CDR3 sequences, roughly a sixth being singletons. The specimen sequenced was blood. These receptors came from a woman under 30 with Graves' hyperthyroidism.

The V gene is TRBV19, the J gene TRBJ2-7; 10 nucleotides line up with TRBD1. CDR3 length: 13 amino acids. V gave up 10 bases and J gave up 5 bases; unmatched junction bases: 8. The germline V gene encodes CDR1 LNHDA and CDR2 SQIVND (reference sequence). The CDR3 region has the DNA TGTGCCACAATGACAGGGGGCGGGAACGAGCAGTACTTC. Translated: CATMTGGGNEQYF.

The chain links TRBV7-2 to TRBJ2-7; TRBD2 might be the D (6 bases). The CDR3 contains 15 residues. Per the germline V gene, CDR1 is SGHTA and CDR2 is FQGNSA. Between the trimmed V and J ends, which lost 1 base and 0 bases, there was a span of 10 bases. In nucleotides, the CDR3 is TGTACCAGCAGCTTAGAAGCGGGCTTCTCCTACGAGCAGTACTTC. As protein: CTSSLEAGFSYEQYF.

This clonotype was recorded at least ten times. The chain uses TRBV12-3 or TRBV12-4 and TRBJ1-2, with 10 bases fitting TRBD1. The CDR3 has 14 residues. V shed 5 bases, J shed 8 bases, and the junction held 8 bases outside the gene matches. The CDR3 spells CASSPGQGRFGYTF. DNA for the CDR3: TGTGCCAGCAGTCCGGGACAGGGGCGATTCGGCTACACCTTC.

This clonotype was observed a handful of times. The chain recombines TRBV4-2 with TRBJ1-2; no clear D. Germline-derived CDR1 and CDR2 are LGHNA and YNFKEQ. The CDR3 runs 16 residues. V was cut by 1 base and J by 4 bases, with 16 bases left in between. CDR3 in amino acids: CASSQGGNQNTYGYTF. In nucleotides, the CDR3 is TGTGCCAGCAGCCAAGGAGGGAACCAAAACACCTATGGCTACACCTTC.

In its sample, this clonotype was seen a few times. This chain connects TRBV9 to TRBJ1-1, with a tentative D call TRBD1 (5 bases). Between the trimmed V and J ends, which lost 4 bases and 1 base, there was a span of 11 bases. The CDR3 has 14 residues. CDR1 and CDR2 from the germline V gene are SGDLS and YYNGEE. DNA for the CDR3: TGTGCCAGCAGCCCCAGGGCCAGGAACACTGAAGCTTTCTTT. This translates into CASSPRARNTEAFF.

This clonotype came up a few times. V is TRBV7-8 and J is TRBJ2-3; TRBD2 matches 7 bases. Germline trimming cut 3 bases from V and 5 bases from J; bases unmatched to any gene: 5. Per the germline V gene, CDR1 is SGHVS and CDR2 is FQNEAQ. The CDR3 extends over 14 amino acids. The DNA for the CDR3 is TGTGCCAGCAGCTTGGTGGGGGGGAAAGATACGCAGTATTTT. It translates to CASSLVGGKDTQYF.

This clonotype showed up many times. This sequence joins TRBV6-5 and TRBJ2-1, with a weak D call TRBD2 (7 bases). Trimming shortened V by 0 bases and J by 4 bases, and 16 bases separated the two germline ends. From germline, CDR1 is MNHEY and CDR2 SVGAGI. The CDR3 is made up of 17 amino acids. The DNA for the CDR3 is TGTGCCAGCAGTTACTCGATCGGGGGGCGAGGATACAATGAGCAGTTCTTC. Encoded protein: CASSYSIGGRGYNEQFF.

Only a few counts were recorded for this clonotype. V usage is TRBV18 and J usage is TRBJ1-1; 7 bases fit TRBD1. The CDR3 length is 18 residues. Looked up from germline, CDR1 is KGHSH and CDR2 is LQKENI. The trim removed 6 bases at V and 1 base at J, leaving 17 bases unmatched. The CDR3 spells CASSNLPFGQETNTEAFF. CDR3 nucleotides: TGTGCCAGCTCTAATCTGCCCTTTGGACAGGAGACGAACACTGAAGCTTTCTTT.